The 30 T cell receptor beta chains below were found in one sample sequenced in a study of OX40 agonist ivuxolimab in advanced cancers. TCRdb's table, derived via immunoSEQ multiplex PCR, lists solely in-frame clones and lacks some. The sample has 60,000 to 70,000 clones; 86% are singletons. The sequencing used CD4+ or CD8+ T cells sorted from blood, collected in a trial of the OX40 agonist ivuxolimab. Receptors were obtained from an adult with an advanced solid tumor such as melanoma, head and neck, liver or kidney cancer.

This chain connects TRBV5-1 to TRBJ2-2; 7 positions agree with TRBD2. With 1 base clipped from V and 1 base from J, the junction kept 1 base outside the gene matches. Germline assignment: CDR1 SGHRS and CDR2 YFSETQ. The CDR3 sequence is 15 residues long. CDR3 coding DNA: TGCGCCAGCAGCTTGTCGGGAGGGAACACCGGGGAGCTGTTTTTT. It yields the protein CASSLSGGNTGELFF.

V usage is TRBV28 and J usage is TRBJ2-1; TRBD2 matches 7 bases. Germline trimming cut 2 bases from V and 7 bases from J; bases unmatched to any gene: 5. Germline V CDR1 and CDR2: MDHEN, SYDVKM. The CDR3 totals 14 residues. CDR3 loop: CASSLSGKVNEQFF. The CDR3, as DNA: TGTGCCAGCAGTTTAAGCGGGAAGGTGAATGAGCAGTTCTTC.

This sequence joins TRBV12-5 and TRBJ1-1; D unclear. Trimming left V 7 bases short and J 4 bases short, with 7 bases between. Germline CDR1 and CDR2: LGHNT and FRNRAP. The CDR3 sequence is 11 residues long. The CDR3: CASAGLTEAFF. CDR3 sequence (DNA): TGTGCTAGTGCTGGGCTCACTGAAGCTTTCTTT.

The chain joins TRBV5-5 to TRBJ2-5; no definite D call. Trimming removed 4 bases at V and 1 base at J, with 8 bases between. The germline V gene has CDR1 SGHKS and CDR2 YYEKEE (reference sequence). The CDR3 extends over 13 amino acids. DNA of the CDR3: TGTGCCAGCAGCCTAGTATTCCAAGAGACCCAGTACTTC. It yields the protein CASSLVFQETQYF.

Note on this clone: An end of the junction does not agree with germline; a read error may underlie this. The chain employs TRBV7-3 and TRBJ2-1, with D possibly being TRBD1 or TRBD2 (6 bases each). The CDR3 contains 15 residues. The germline gives CDR1 SGHTA, CDR2 FQGTGA. The CDR3 DNA follows: TGTGCCAGCAGCTTAAGGGGGGCAGGACTTTTTCTATTCCTCTTC. It translates to CASSLRGAGLFLFLF. The full variable domain, completed using reference TRBV7-3 and TRBJ2-1, is GAGVSQTPSNKVTEKGKYVELRCDPISGHTALYWYRQSLGQGPEFLIYFQGTGAADDSGLPNDRFFAVRPEGSVSTLKIQRTERGDSAVYLCASSLRGAGLFLFLFGPGTRLTVL.

The chain links TRBV5-4 to TRBJ1-2, with 9 bases matching TRBD1. Germline-derived CDR1 and CDR2 are SGHNT and YYREEE (reference sequence). Unmatched junction bases numbered 9, after V lost 2 bases and J lost 7 bases. The CDR3 totals 15 residues. The CDR3 region has the DNA TGTGCCAGCAGCTTTTTTGCTACAGGGGGCGGTGGCTACACCTTC. It translates to CASSFFATGGGGYTF.

This sequence joins TRBV10-3 and TRBJ2-6; perhaps TRBD2 as D (5 bases). CDR3 length: 16 amino acids. The V end was cut by 10 bases, the J end by 4 bases, with 20 bases between. The germline CDR1 and CDR2 sequences are ENHRY and SYGVKD. CDR3 bases: TGTGCCACCACGAAGGCGGGTGAGGCAGGGGCCAACGTCCTGACTTTC. Its protein product is CATTKAGEAGANVLTF.

The rearrangement joins TRBV6-5 to TRBJ1-2, with 11 positions matching TRBD1. Germline values: CDR1 MNHEY, CDR2 SVGAGI. This CDR3 spans 13 amino acids. Trimming removed 9 bases from V and 8 bases from J; junction bases left unmatched: 8. Here the CDR3 DNA reads TGTGCCAGTAAGGGGACAGGGGGTAAAGGCTACACCTTC. Translation: CASKGTGGKGYTF.

The gene calls are TRBV28 and TRBJ2-7, with TRBD1 matching over 9 bases. Germline CDR1 and CDR2: MDHEN and SYDVKM. There are 15 residues in the CDR3. V shed 8 bases, J shed 0 bases, and the junction held 8 bases outside the gene matches. The CDR3 sequence: CASSPPGQGSYEQYF. CDR3 in DNA: TGTGCCAGCTCCCCACCGGGACAGGGCTCCTACGAGCAGTACTTC. Full variable domain (outside the CDR3, taken from reference TRBV28 and TRBJ2-7): DVKVTQSSRYLVKRTGEKVFLECVQDMDHENMFWYRQDPGLGLRLIYFSYDVKMKEKGDIPEGYSVSREKKERFSLILESASTNQTSMYLCASSPPGQGSYEQYFGPGTRLTVT.

This clone was seen just once. This chain links TRBV5-1 with TRBJ2-5, with a possible D match to TRBD2 (6 bases). CDR1 and CDR2 (germline): SGHRS, YFSETQ. The V end was cut by 0 bases, the J end by 3 bases, with 12 bases between. This CDR3 comprises 15 residues. The CDR3 DNA reads TGCGCCAGCAGCTTGGATTCGGGAGCAGAAGAGACCCAGTACTTC. Amino acids: CASSLDSGAEETQYF.

The genes are TRBV2 and TRBJ2-3, with TRBD2 as a possible D gene (6 bases). The CDR3 is 14 amino acids. Trimming took 5 bases from V and 8 from J, leaving 17 bases between them. Germline assignment: CDR1 SNHLY and CDR2 FYNNEI. The CDR3 bases are TGTGCCAGCAGTCCAGGACCGGGGGAAGTTACGCAGTATTTT. Translation: CASSPGPGEVTQYF.

V and J are TRBV7-3 and TRBJ2-2; 9 bases match TRBD1. The CDR3 length is 15 residues. V lost 3 bases and J lost 3; bases outside the gene matches: 2. Germline CDR1 SGHTA, CDR2 FQGTGA. CDR3 DNA sequence: TGTGCCAGCAGCTTTGGACAGGGGTACACCGGGGAGCTGTTTTTT. Translating it yields CASSFGQGYTGELFF.

This clone has a single count. The chain links TRBV29-1 to TRBJ1-1, with D possibly being TRBD1 (5 bases). The CDR3 totals 13 residues. The V gene lost 5 bases and the J gene lost 0 bases, with 10 bases spanning the gap. In germline, CDR1 is SQVTM, CDR2 ANQGSEA. For the CDR3, the DNA is TGCAGCGTTTCCGGGACGTTGAACACTGAAGCTTTCTTT. Its translation is CSVSGTLNTEAFF. Looking up the rest from reference TRBV29-1 and TRBJ1-1 gives the full variable domain: SAVISQKPSRDICQRGTSLTIQCQVDSQVTMMFWYRQQPGQSLTLIATANQGSEATYESGFVIDKFPISRPNLTFSTLTVSNMSPEDSSIYLCSVSGTLNTEAFFGQGTRLTVV.

The chain links TRBV4-1 to TRBJ1-4; D may be TRBD1 (5 bases). The CDR3 loop spans 15 amino acids. Trimming left V 3 bases short and J 7 bases short, with 15 bases between. The germline V gene encodes CDR1 MGHRA and CDR2 YSYEKL. CDR3 sequence reads: CASSQPGAQSEKLFF. In DNA, the CDR3 is TGCGCCAGCAGCCAGCCCGGGGCGCAGTCTGAAAAACTGTTTTTT.

The chain links TRBV28 to TRBJ1-5; D might be TRBD1 (6 bases). This CDR3 contains 12 residues. V lost 10 bases to trimming and J lost 5 bases, with 12 bases between them. Germline CDR1 MDHEN, CDR2 SYDVKM. CDR3 loop: CATKGGDQPQHF. The CDR3 DNA is TGTGCCACCAAGGGGGGAGATCAGCCCCAGCATTTT.

The CDR3 sequence: CASRGRGQYSGNTIYF. The CDR3 DNA follows: TGTGCCAGCAGGGGGAGGGGTCAATACTCTGGAAACACCATATATTTT. The chain combines TRBV11-2 with TRBJ1-3; D might be TRBD1 (5 bases). CDR3 size: 16 residues. Trimming shortened V by 6 bases and J by 0 bases, and 15 bases separated the two germline ends. CDR1 is SGHAT, CDR2 FQNNGV, per germline.

This clone was detected a few times. Other DNA sequences in this specimen translate into the identical CDR3. V gene TRBV19 combines with J gene TRBJ2-5; TRBD2 is a possible D gene (6 bases). V lost 6 bases and J 1 base, leaving 12 bases between the germline ends. This CDR3 is built from 14 residues. Germline V lookup: CDR1 LNHDA, CDR2 SQIVND (reference sequence). Here the CDR3 DNA reads TGTGCCAGTAGCATTGGAGGGTTCCAAGAGACCCAGTACTTC. Its translation: CASSIGGFQETQYF.

This chain joins TRBV7-3 and TRBJ1-3; D remains ambiguous. This CDR3 contains 13 residues. V was clipped by 3 bases and J by 7 bases, with 10 bases between them. Germline-derived CDR1 and CDR2 are SGHTA and FQGTGA. The CDR3 DNA sequence: TGTGCCAGCAGCTTTCGAATTCGGAACACCATATATTTT. The encoded protein is CASSFRIRNTIYF.

This clone has more than one count but fewer than ten. This rearrangement joins TRBV19 to TRBJ2-7; maybe TRBD2 (6 bases). Germline V gene sequence: CDR1 LNHDA, CDR2 SQIVND (reference sequence). The length of the CDR3 is 14 residues. V shed 5 bases and J shed 4 bases, with 15 bases lying between them. CDR3 sequence: CASSRRDGDYEQYF. CDR3 nucleotides: TGTGCCAGTAGTCGGAGGGATGGTGATTACGAGCAGTACTTC.

Points on this clone: In the same sample, other DNA sequences code for this CDR3. V usage is TRBV7-9 and J usage is TRBJ2-5; no clear D gene. This CDR3 has 13 amino acids. Trimming took 3 bases from V and 2 from J, leaving 7 bases between them. Germline lookup yields CDR1 SEHNR and CDR2 FQNEAQ (reference sequence). The CDR3 here is CASSLAAQETQYF. Here the CDR3 DNA reads TGTGCCAGCAGCTTGGCGGCTCAAGAGACCCAGTACTTC.

This clone came up a few times. The V and J genes are TRBV5-1 and TRBJ2-3, with 9 bases aligning to TRBD2. V lost 4 bases to trimming and J lost 2 bases; unmatched junction nucleotides: 5. The length of the CDR3 is 15 residues. CDR1 is SGHRS and CDR2 is YFSETQ in the germline V gene. The CDR3 spells CASSLSGRNTDTQYF. Here the CDR3 DNA reads TGCGCCAGCAGCCTTAGCGGGAGAAACACAGATACGCAGTATTTT.

The CDR3 here is CASTPDRGLAGTYNEQFF. In nucleotides, the CDR3 is TGCGCCAGCACTCCGGACAGGGGACTAGCGGGCACCTACAATGAGCAGTTCTTC. V usage is TRBV10-1 and J usage is TRBJ2-1, with 12 positions matching TRBD2. Germline assignment: CDR1 WNHNN and CDR2 SYGVQD (reference sequence). The CDR3 loop spans 18 amino acids. Unmatched junction bases numbered 12, after V lost 7 bases and J lost 2 bases.

This clone was picked up a small number of times. V gene TRBV5-1 combines with J gene TRBJ2-2; 10 nucleotides align to TRBD2. Losses at the gene ends were 4 bases for V and 0 bases for J; bases not matched to a gene: 3. The CDR3 length is 16 residues. Per the germline V gene, CDR1 is SGHRS and CDR2 is YFSETQ. The CDR3: CASSTGLAANTGELFF. CDR3 DNA: TGCGCCAGCAGCACCGGACTAGCGGCGAACACCGGGGAGCTGTTTTTT.

V gene TRBV7-9 combines with J gene TRBJ1-2; a possible D gene is TRBD1 (5 bases). The germline CDR1 and CDR2 sequences are SEHNR and FQNEAQ (reference sequence). This CDR3 region has 13 residues. Trimming left V 5 bases short and J 5 bases short, with 12 bases between. CDR3 sequence reads: CASSVQATYGYTF. The CDR3 coding sequence is TGTGCCAGCAGCGTACAGGCTACTTATGGCTACACCTTC.

Note on this clone: Other DNA sequences in the sample encode the same CDR3. This chain links TRBV7-6 with TRBJ1-2; the match to TRBD1 covers 7 bases. Germline V gene sequence: CDR1 SGHVS, CDR2 FNYEAQ. Trimming took 4 bases from V and 6 from J; bases not matched to a gene: 5. The CDR3 covers 13 residues. The CDR3 DNA reads as TGTGCCAGCAGCTCCACAGGGGTCGATGGCTACACCTTC. Residues: CASSSTGVDGYTF.

The V and J genes are TRBV2 and TRBJ2-1, with 8 bases identical to TRBD2. The CDR3 contains 14 residues. Germline lookup yields CDR1 SNHLY and CDR2 FYNNEI. After removal of 7 bases from V and 4 bases from J, the junction contained 6 bases not matched to a gene. For the CDR3, the DNA is TGTGCCAGCAACCTACTAGCGGAATACAATGAGCAGTTCTTC. Amino acids: CASNLLAEYNEQFF.

V and J are TRBV10-3 and TRBJ2-1; TRBD2 matches at 13 bases. Germline V gene sequence: CDR1 ENHRY, CDR2 SYGVKD. The J segment lost 2 bases and the V segment lost 3 bases, leaving 7 bases of the junction unmatched. This CDR3 is built from 18 residues. The CDR3 sequence is CAISETSGRAGPYNEQFF. CDR3 sequence (DNA): TGTGCCATCAGTGAAACTAGCGGGAGGGCCGGTCCCTACAATGAGCAGTTCTTC.

The chain is built from TRBV6-1 and TRBJ2-5; maybe TRBD1 (5 bases). This CDR3 is 15 amino acids long. The ends were cut back, 2 bases at V and 0 bases at J, with 10 bases in the middle. Germline assignment: CDR1 MNHNS and CDR2 SASEGT. The CDR3 loop reads CASSESRDYQETQYF. The CDR3 DNA sequence: TGTGCCAGCAGTGAATCCAGGGATTACCAAGAGACCCAGTACTTC.

CDR3 nucleotide sequence: TGTGCCATCGGGACAGGGGGTTATGGAGAGACCCAGTACTTC. As protein: CAIGTGGYGETQYF. The chain carries TRBV10-3 and TRBJ2-5, with 11 positions matching TRBD1. Germline trimming cut 8 bases from V and 4 bases from J; bases unmatched to any gene: 6. The CDR3 is made up of 14 amino acids. Germline values: CDR1 ENHRY, CDR2 SYGVKD.

The chain couples TRBV5-1 to TRBJ1-1; 11 nucleotides agree with TRBD1. This CDR3 has 17 residues. Trimming took 4 bases from V and 0 from J; bases not matched to a gene: 8. The V gene's germline CDR1 is SGHRS and CDR2 YFSETQ. CDR3 sequence (DNA): TGCGCCAGCAGCCCAGGACAGGGGGCTAGGATGAACACTGAAGCTTTCTTT. Amino acid sequence: CASSPGQGARMNTEAFF.